This entry features one T cell receptor (beta chain) sequence. This entry comes from a study of beta chain features in type 1 diabetes. V was pared by 4 bases and J by 3 bases, with 6 bases of the junction left unmatched. In germline, CDR1 is LGHNA, CDR2 YSLEER. This CDR3 has 14 amino acids. Of the isolated RNA, all was reverse transcribed, and so the sequenced material was expressed TCRB transcripts. Each sample of naive, central memory or regulatory T cells had, on average, approximately 4 million reads. Libraries were prepared by immunoSEQ multiplex PCR; TCRdb keeps only in-frame clonotypes and omits some of them. The data hold just over 450,000 clones, with approximately 30% observed a single time.

The sample was naive CD4+ T cells from blood. This TCR came from a man aged 18 to 29 in good health. V and J are TRBV4-3 and TRBJ2-7, with 7 bases aligning to TRBD1. The CDR3 nucleotides read TGCGCCAGCAGCCTGGGACAGCCCAGCTACGAGCAGTACTTC. This translates into CASSLGQPSYEQYF.